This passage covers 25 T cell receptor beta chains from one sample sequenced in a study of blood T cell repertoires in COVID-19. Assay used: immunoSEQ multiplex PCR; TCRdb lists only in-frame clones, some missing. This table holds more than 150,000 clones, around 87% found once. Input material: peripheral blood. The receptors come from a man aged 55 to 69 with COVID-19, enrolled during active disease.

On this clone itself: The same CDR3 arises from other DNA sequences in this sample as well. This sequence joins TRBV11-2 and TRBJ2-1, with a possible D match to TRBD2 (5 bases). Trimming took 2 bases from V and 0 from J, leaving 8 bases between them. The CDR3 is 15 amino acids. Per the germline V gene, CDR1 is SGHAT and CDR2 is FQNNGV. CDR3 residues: CASSLLAASYNEQFF. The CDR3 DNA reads TGTGCCAGCAGCTTACTAGCCGCCTCCTACAATGAGCAGTTCTTC. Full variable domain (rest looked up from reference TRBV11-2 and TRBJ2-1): EAGVAQSPRYKIIEKRQSVAFWCNPISGHATLYWYQQILGQGPKLLIQFQNNGVVDDSQLPKDRFSAERLKGVDSTLKIQPAKLEDSAVYLCASSLLAASYNEQFFGPGTRLTVL.

For the CDR3, the DNA is TGTGCCAGCTCACCCGGGACACTAGAGACCCAGTACTTC. Translated: CASSPGTLETQYF. The rearrangement links TRBV18 to TRBJ2-5, with D possibly TRBD1 on 6 matching bases. The CDR3 runs 13 residues. Germline-derived CDR1 and CDR2 are KGHSH and LQKENI. Trimming removed 3 bases from V and 4 bases from J, with 9 bases in between.

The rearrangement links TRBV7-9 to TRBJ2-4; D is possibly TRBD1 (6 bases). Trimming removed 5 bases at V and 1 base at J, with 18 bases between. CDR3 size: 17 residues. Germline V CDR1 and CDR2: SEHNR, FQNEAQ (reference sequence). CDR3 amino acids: CASSIRTAVSAKNIQYF. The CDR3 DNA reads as TGTGCCAGCAGCATAAGGACAGCCGTATCGGCCAAAAACATTCAGTACTTC.

The CDR3 sequence: CASSYNRPNEQFF. DNA for the CDR3: TGTGCCAGCAGTTACAACAGGCCAAATGAGCAGTTCTTC. The J gene is TRBJ2-1, the V gene TRBV6-2 or TRBV6-3; D is possibly TRBD1 (5 bases). CDR1 is MNHEY, CDR2 SVGEGT, per germline. There are 13 residues in the CDR3. V lost 2 bases and J lost 7, with 9 bases in between.

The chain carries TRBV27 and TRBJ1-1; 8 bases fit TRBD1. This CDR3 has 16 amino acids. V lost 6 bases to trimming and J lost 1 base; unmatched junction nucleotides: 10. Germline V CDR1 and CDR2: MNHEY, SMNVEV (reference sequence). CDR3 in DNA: TGTGCCAGCAGGCTATTGACAGGGGTCAGGAACACTGAAGCTTTCTTT. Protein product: CASRLLTGVRNTEAFF.

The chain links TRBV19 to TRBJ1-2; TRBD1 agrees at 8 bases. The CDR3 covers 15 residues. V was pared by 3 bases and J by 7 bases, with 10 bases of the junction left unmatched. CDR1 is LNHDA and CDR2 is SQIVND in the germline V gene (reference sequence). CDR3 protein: CASSMPGGRGGGYTF. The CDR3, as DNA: TGTGCCAGTAGTATGCCAGGGGGCCGCGGGGGTGGCTACACCTTC.

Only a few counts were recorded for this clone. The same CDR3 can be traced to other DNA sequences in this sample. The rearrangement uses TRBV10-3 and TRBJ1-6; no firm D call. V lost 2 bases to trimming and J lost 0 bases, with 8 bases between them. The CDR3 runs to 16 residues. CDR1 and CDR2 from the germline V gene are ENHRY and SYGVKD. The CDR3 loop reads CAISERGSSYNSPLHF. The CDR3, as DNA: TGTGCCATCAGTGAGCGAGGGAGCTCCTATAATTCACCCCTCCACTTT.

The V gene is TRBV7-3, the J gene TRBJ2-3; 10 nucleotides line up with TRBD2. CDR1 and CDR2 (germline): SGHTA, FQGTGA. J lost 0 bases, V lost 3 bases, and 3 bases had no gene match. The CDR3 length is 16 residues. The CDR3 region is CASSFTSGVSTDTQYF. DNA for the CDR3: TGTGCCAGCAGCTTTACTAGCGGGGTTAGCACAGATACGCAGTATTTT.

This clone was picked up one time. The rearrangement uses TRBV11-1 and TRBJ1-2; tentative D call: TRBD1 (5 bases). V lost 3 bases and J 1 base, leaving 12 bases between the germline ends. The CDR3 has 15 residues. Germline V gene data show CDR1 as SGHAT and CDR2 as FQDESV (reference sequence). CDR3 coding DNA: TGTGCCAGCAGCTTTGCGGGACGGAGTAACTATGGCTACACCTTC. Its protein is CASSFAGRSNYGYTF.

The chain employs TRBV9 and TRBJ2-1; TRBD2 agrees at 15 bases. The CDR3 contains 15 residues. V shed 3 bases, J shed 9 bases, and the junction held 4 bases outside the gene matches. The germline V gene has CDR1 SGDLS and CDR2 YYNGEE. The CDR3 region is CASSEPGLAGGEQFF. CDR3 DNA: TGTGCCAGCAGCGAACCGGGACTAGCGGGAGGTGAGCAGTTCTTC.

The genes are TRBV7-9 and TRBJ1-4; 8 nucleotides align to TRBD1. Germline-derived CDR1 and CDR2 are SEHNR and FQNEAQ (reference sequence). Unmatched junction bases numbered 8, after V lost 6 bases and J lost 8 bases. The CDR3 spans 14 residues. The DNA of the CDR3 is TGTGCCAGCAGGAGGACAGGGATCGGGGAAAAACTGTTTTTT. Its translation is CASRRTGIGEKLFF. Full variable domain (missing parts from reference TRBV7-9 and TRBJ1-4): DTGVSQNPRHKITKRGQNVTFRCDPISEHNRLYWYRQTLGQGPEFLTYFQNEAQLEKSRLLSDRFSAERPKGSFSTLEIQRTEQGDSAMYLCASRRTGIGEKLFFGSGTQLSVL.

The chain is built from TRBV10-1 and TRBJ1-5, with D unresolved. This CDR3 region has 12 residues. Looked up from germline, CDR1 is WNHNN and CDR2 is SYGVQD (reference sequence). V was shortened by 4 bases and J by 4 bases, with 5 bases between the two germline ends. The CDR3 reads CASSAGNQPQHF. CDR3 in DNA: TGCGCCAGCAGTGCGGGGAATCAGCCCCAGCATTTT.

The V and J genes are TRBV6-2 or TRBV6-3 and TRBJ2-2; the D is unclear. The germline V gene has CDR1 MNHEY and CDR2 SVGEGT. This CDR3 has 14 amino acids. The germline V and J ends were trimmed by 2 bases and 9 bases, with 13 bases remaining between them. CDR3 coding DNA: TGTGCCAGCAGTTACGATGTCAGGTATCGGGAGCTGTTTTTT. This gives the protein CASSYDVRYRELFF.

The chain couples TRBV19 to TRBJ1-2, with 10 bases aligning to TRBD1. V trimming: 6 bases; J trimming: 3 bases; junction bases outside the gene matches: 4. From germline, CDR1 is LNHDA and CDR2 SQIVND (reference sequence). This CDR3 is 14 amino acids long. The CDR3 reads CASRDRGKDYGYTF. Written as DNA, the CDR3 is TGTGCCAGTAGGGACAGGGGGAAAGACTATGGCTACACCTTC.

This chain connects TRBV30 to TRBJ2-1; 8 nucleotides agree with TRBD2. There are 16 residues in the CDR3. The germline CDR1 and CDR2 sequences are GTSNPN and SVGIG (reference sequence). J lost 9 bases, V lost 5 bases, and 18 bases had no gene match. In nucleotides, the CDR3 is TGTGCCTGGGGCCCCTCGCTGAGCGGGAGTTCGACTGAGCAGTTCTTC. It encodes CAWGPSLSGSSTEQFF.

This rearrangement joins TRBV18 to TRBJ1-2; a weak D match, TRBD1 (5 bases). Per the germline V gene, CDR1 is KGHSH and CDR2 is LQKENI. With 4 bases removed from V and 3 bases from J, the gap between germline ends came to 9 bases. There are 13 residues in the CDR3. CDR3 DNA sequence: TGTGCCAGCTCACGACAGTCAGACTATGGCTACACCTTC. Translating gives CASSRQSDYGYTF.

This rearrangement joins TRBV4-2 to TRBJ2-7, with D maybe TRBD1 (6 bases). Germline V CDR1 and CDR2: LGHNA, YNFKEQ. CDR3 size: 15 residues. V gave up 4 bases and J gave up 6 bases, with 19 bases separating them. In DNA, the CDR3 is TGTGCCAGCAGCCCTCTTACAGGGTCTCCCTCCGAGCAGTACTTC. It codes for CASSPLTGSPSEQYF.

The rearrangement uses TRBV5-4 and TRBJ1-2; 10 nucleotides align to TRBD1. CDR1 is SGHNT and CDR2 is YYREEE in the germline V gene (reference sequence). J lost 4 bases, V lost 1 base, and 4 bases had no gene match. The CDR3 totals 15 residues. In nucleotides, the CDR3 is TGTGCCAGCAGCTTGAAGGGACAGGGGTTCTATGGCTACACCTTC. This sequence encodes CASSLKGQGFYGYTF.

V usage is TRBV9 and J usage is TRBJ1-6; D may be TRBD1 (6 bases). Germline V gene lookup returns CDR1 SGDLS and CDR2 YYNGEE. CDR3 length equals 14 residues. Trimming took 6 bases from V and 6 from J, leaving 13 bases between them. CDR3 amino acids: CASTESRGNSPLHF. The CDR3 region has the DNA TGTGCCAGCACCGAGTCCAGGGGTAATTCACCCCTCCACTTT.

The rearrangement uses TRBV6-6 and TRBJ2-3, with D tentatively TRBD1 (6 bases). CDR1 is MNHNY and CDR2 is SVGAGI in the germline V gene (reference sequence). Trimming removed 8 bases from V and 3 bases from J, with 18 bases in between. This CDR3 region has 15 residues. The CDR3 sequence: CASGTRGSMTDTQYF. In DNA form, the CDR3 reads TGTGCCAGCGGAACCAGGGGTTCTATGACAGATACGCAGTATTTT.

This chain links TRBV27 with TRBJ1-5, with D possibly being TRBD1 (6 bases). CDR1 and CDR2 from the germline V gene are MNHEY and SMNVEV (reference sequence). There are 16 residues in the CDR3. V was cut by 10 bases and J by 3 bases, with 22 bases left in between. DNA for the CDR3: TGTGCCACCCACCCCGCCGGCAGGGGTTACAATCAGCCCCAGCATTTT. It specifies CATHPAGRGYNQPQHF.

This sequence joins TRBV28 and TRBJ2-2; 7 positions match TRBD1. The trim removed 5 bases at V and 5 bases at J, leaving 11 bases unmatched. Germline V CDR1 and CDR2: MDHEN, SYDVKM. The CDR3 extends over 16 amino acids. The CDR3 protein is CASSPQPGQKTGELFF. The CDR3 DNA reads TGTGCCAGCAGTCCGCAACCGGGACAGAAAACCGGGGAGCTGTTTTTT.

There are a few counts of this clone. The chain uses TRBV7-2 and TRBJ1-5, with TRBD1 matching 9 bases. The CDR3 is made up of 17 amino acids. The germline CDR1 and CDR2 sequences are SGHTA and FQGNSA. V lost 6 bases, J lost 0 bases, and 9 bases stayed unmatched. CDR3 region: CASSPGQGSYSNQPQHF. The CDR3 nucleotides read TGTGCCAGCAGTCCAGGACAGGGGAGCTATAGCAATCAGCCCCAGCATTTT.

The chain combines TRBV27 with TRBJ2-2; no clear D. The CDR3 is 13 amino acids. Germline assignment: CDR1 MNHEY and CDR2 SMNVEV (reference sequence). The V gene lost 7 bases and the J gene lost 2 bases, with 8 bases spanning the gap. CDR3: CASTKQNTGELFF. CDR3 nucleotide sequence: TGTGCCAGCACCAAACAAAACACCGGGGAGCTGTTTTTT.

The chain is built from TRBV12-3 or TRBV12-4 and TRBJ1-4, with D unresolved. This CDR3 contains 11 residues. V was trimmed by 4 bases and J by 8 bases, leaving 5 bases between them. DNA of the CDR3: TGTGCCAGCAGTTCACAGGAAAAACTGTTTTTT. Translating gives CASSSQEKLFF.